The subject of this entry is one TCR beta chain. Its antigen is unidentified. The V gene lost 2 bases and the J gene lost 4 bases, with 8 bases spanning the gap. The germline V gene has CDR1 SGHTA and CDR2 FQGNSA. This CDR3 region has 13 residues. Stated time point: pre-sensitization, week 0. The sample's treatment: therapeutic diphenylcyclopropenone sensitization with weekly scalp DPC. The sample comes from a study of human T cells and chemical hapten exposure. Study at large: Patients, predominantly female, presented with alopecia areata, totalis or universalis.

Original processing methods: TCR counts had a median of about 99,000 per sample and spanned roughly 20,000 to 690,600. One entry per CDR3 protein results from TCRdb running MiXCR on the RACE reads. In this record, the V and J calls reflect TCRdb's handling and not the investigators' own analysis. This table holds about 93,000 distinct CDR3 sequences, around 8.8% found once. Notes on the study in general: Expanded TCRs created a significantly greater count of big CDR3 similarity clusters than controls did.

The sample was whole blood, taken in connection with sensitization to the hapten diphenylcyclopropenone (DPC). The receptor was isolated from a man in his forties with alopecia areata. Some clones in this sample may be carry-over from other donors' samples. J is TRBJ1-2 and V is TRBV7-2; D is possibly TRBD1 (6 bases). CDR3 nucleotides: TGTGCCAGCAGCTTACAGGGGCCCTATGGCTACACCTTC. Translating gives CASSLQGPYGYTF.